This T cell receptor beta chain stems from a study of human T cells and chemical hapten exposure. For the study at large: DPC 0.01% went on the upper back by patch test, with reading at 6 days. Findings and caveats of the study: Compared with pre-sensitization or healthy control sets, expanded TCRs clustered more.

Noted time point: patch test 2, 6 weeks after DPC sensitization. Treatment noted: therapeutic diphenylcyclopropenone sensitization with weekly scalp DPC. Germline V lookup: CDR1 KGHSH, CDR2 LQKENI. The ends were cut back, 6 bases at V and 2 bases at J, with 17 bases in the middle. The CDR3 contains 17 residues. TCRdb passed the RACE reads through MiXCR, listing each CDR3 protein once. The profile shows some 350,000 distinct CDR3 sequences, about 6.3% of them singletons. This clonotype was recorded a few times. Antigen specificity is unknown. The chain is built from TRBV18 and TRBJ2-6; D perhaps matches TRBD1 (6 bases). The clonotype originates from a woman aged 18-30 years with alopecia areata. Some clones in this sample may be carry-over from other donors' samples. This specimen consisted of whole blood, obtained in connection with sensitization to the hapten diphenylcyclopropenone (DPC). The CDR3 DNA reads TGTGCCAGCTCTTATCGGGAAACAGGGACTGGGGCCAACGTCCTGACTTTC. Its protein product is CASSYRETGTGANVLTF.